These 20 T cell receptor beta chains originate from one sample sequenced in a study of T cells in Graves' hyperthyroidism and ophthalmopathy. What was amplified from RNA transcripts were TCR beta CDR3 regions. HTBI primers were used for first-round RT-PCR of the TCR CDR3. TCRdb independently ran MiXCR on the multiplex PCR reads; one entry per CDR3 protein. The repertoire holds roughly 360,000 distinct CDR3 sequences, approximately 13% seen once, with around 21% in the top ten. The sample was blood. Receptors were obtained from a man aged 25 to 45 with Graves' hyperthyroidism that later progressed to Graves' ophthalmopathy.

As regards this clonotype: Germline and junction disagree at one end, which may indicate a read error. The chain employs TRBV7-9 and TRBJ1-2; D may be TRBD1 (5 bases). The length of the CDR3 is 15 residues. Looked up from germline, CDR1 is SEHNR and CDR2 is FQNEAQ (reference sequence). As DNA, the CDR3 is TGTGCCAGCAGCTTAGAGGCAGGGATTAACCATGGCTACACCTTC. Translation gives CASSLEAGINHGYTF.

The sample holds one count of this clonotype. The CDR3 loop is CARKTPTDNEQFF. The DNA for the CDR3 is TGTGCCAGGAAGACCCCCACAGACAATGAGCAGTTCTTC. This rearrangement joins TRBV6-1 to TRBJ2-1; D gene uncertain. V was trimmed by 9 bases and J by 5 bases, leaving 14 bases between them. Germline CDR1 reads MNHNS; CDR2 reads SASEGT. This CDR3 has 13 amino acids.

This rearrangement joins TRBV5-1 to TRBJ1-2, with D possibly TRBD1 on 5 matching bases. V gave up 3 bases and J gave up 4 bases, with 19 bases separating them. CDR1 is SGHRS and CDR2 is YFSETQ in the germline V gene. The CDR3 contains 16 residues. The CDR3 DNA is TGCGCCAGCAGCTCTAGTTCCTTACAGGAGGCCTATGGCTACACCTTC. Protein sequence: CASSSSSLQEAYGYTF.

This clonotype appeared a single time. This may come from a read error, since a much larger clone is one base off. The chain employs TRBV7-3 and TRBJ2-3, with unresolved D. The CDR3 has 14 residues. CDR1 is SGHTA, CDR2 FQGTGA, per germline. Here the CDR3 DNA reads TGTGCCAGCAGCTTAAGTACGAACACAGATATGCAGTATTTT. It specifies CASSLSTNTDMQYF.

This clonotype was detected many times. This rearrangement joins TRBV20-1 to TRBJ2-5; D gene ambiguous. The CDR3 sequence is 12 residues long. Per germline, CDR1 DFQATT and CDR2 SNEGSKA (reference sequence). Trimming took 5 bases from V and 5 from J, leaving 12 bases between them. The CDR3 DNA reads TGCAGTGCTCGAGCCGTGGGGGAGACCCAGTACTTC. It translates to CSARAVGETQYF.

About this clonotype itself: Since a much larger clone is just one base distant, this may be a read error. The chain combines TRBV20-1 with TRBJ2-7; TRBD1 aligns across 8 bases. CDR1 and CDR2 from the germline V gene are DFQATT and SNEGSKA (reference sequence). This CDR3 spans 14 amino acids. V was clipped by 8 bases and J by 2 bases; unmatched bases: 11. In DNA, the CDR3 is TGCAGTATCAGGACAGGGCCAAATACCTACGAGCAGTACTTC. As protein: CSIRTGPNTYEQYF.

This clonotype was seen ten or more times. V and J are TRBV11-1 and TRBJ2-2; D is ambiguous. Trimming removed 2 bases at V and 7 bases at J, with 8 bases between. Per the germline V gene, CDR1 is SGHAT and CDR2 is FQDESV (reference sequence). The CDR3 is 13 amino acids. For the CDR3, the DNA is TGTGCCAGCAGCTTATGGGCAAACGGGGAGCTGTTTTTT. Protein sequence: CASSLWANGELFF.

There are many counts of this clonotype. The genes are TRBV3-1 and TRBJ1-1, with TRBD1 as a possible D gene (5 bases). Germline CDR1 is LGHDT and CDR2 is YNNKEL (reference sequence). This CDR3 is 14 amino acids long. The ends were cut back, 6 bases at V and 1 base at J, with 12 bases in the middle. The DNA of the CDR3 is TGTGCCAGCAGTCACCAGGGTGCGAACACTGAAGCTTTCTTT. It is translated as CASSHQGANTEAFF.

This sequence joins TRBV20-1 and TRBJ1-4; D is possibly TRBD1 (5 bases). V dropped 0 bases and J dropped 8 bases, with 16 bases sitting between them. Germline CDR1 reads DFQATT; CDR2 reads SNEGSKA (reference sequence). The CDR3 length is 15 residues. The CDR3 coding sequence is TGCAGTGCTAGAGATTTCGGGGGATTGAGCGAAAAACTGTTTTTT. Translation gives CSARDFGGLSEKLFF.

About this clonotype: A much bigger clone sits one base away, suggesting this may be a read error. The CDR3 nucleotides are TGTGCCAGCAGCTTCACATGGAGTGGGGACTCTGGAAACACCATATATTTT. It specifies CASSFTWSGDSGNTIYF. V and J are TRBV11-3 and TRBJ1-3; the D is unclear. The CDR3 extends over 17 amino acids. Germline V lookup: CDR1 SGHNT, CDR2 YENEEA. V was shortened by 3 bases and J by 0 bases, with 15 bases between the two germline ends.

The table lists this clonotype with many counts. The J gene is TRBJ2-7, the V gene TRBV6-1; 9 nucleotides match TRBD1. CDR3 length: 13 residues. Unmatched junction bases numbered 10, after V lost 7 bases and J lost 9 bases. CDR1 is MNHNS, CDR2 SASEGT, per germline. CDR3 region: CASIRDRVGGQYF. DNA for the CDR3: TGTGCCAGCATTCGGGACAGGGTTGGCGGGCAGTACTTC.

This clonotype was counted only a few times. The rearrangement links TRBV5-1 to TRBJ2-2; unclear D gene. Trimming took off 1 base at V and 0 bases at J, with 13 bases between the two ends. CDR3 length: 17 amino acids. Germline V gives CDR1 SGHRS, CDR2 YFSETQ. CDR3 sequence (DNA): TGCGCCAGCAGCTTGATCGCAGGAGTTACGAACACCGGGGAGCTGTTTTTT. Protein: CASSLIAGVTNTGELFF.

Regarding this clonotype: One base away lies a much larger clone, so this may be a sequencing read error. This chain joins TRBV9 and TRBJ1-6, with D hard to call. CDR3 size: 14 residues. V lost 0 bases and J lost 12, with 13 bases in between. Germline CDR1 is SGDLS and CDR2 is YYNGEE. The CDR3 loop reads CASSVDGMFLPLHF. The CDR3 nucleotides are TGTGCCAGCAGCGTAGACGGGATGTTTTTACCCCTCCACTTT.

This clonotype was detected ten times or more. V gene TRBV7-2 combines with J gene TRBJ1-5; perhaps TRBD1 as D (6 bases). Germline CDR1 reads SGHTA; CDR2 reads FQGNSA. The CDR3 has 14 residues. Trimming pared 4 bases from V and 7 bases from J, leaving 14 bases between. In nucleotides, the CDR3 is TGTGCCAGCAGCTCCTTGACGGGGGGCCAGCCCCAGCATTTT. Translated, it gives CASSSLTGGQPQHF.

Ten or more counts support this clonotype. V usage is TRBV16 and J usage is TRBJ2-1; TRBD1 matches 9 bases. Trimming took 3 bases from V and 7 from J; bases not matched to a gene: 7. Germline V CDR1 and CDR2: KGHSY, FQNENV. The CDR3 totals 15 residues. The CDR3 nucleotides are TGTGCCAGCAGCCAGCCGGGACAGGGTGAGAATGAGCAGTTCTTC. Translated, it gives CASSQPGQGENEQFF.

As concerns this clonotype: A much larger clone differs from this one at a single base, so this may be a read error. This CDR3 reads CASRGTGGSKQYF. CDR3 in DNA: TGTGCCAGCCGTGGGACAGGGGGGTCGAAGCAGTACTTC. This chain uses TRBV11-2 with TRBJ2-7, with TRBD1 matching over 11 bases. CDR1 and CDR2 from the germline V gene are SGHAT and FQNNGV. Unmatched junction bases numbered 8, after V lost 8 bases and J lost 8 bases. The CDR3 runs 13 residues.

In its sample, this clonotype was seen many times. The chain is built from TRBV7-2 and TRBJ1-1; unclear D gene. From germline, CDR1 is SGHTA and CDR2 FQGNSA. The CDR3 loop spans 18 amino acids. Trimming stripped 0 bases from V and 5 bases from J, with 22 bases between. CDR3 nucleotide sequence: TGTGCCAGCAGCTTAGCAGATCGGGTCCCTGGGGTCGGGACTGAAGCTTTCTTT. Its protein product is CASSLADRVPGVGTEAFF. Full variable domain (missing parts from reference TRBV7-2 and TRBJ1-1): GAGVSQSPSNKVTEKGKDVELRCDPISGHTALYWYRQSLGQGLEFLIYFQGNSAPDKSGLPSDRFSAERTGGSVSTLTIQRTQQEDSAVYLCASSLADRVPGVGTEAFFGQGTRLTVV.

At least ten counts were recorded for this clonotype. The CDR3 sequence is CASSLGRTDQPQHF. The CDR3 nucleotides read TGTGCCAGCAGTTTAGGCCGAACTGATCAGCCCCAGCATTTT. The gene calls are TRBV12-3 or TRBV12-4 and TRBJ1-5, with no clear D. V gave up 1 base and J gave up 5 bases, with 9 bases separating them. The CDR3 sequence is 14 residues long.

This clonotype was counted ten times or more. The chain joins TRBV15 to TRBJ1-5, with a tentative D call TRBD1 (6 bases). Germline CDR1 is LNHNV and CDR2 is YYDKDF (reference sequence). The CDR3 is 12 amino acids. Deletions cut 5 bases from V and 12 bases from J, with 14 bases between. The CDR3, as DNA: TGTGCCACCAGCGGGACACCGGGACTCCAGCATTTT. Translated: CATSGTPGLQHF.

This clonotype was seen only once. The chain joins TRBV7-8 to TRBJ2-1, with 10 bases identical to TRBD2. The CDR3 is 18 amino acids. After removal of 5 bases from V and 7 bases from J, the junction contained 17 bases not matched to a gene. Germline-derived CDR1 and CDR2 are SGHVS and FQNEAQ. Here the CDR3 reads CASSLIGRAGGPMNEQFF. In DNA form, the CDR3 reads TGTGCCAGCAGCCTAATTGGGCGAGCGGGGGGGCCGATGAATGAGCAGTTCTTC.